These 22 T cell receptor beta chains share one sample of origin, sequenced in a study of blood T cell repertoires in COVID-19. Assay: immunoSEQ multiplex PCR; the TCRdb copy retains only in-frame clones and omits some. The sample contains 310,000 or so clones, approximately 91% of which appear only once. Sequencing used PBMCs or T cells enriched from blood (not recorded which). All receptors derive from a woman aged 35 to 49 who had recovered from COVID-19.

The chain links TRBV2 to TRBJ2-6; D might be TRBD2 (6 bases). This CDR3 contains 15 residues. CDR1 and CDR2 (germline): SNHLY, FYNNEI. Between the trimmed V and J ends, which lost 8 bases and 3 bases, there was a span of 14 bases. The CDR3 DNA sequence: TGTGCCAGCCGGGCGGCGGGGTTTGGGGCCAACGTCCTGACTTTC. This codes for CASRAAGFGANVLTF.

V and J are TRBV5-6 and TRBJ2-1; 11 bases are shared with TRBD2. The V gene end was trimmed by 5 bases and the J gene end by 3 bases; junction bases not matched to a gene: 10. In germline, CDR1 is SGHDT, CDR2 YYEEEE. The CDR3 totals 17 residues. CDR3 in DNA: TGTGCCAGCAGTCGAAAACCGGGACTAGCGGACTACAATGAGCAGTTCTTC. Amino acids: CASSRKPGLADYNEQFF.

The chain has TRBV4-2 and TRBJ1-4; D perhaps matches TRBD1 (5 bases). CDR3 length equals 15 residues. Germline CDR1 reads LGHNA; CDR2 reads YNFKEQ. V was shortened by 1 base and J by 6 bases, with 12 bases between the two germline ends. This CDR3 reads CASSQAEGLDEKLFF. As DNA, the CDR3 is TGTGCCAGCAGCCAAGCGGAGGGGTTAGATGAAAAACTGTTTTTT.

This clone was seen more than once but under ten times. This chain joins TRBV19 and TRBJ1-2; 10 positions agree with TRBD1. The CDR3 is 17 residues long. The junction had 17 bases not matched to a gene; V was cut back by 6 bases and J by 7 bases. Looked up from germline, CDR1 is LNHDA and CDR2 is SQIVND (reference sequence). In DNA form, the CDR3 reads TGTGCCAGTAGCATTTCCATCGGGGGACAGGGGATGGGTGGCTACACCTTC. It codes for CASSISIGGQGMGGYTF.

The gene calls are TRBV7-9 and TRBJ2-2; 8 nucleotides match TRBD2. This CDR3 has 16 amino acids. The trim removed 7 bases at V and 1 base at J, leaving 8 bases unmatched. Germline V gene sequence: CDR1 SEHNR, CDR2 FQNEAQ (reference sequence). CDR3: CASTVQGLENTGELFF. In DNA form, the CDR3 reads TGTGCCAGCACCGTCCAGGGACTAGAGAACACCGGGGAGCTGTTTTTT.

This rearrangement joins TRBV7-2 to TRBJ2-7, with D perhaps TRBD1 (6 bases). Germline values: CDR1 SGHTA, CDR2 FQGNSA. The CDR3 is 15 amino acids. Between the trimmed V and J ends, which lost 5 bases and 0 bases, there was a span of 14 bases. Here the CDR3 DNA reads TGTGCCAGCAGCCAGGGGTTGGACAGCTCCTACGAGCAGTACTTC. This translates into CASSQGLDSSYEQYF.

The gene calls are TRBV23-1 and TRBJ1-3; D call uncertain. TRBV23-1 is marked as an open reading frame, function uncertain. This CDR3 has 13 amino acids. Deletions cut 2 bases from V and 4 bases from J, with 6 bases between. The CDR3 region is CASSQHRGNTIYF. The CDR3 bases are TGCGCCAGCAGTCAACACAGAGGAAACACCATATATTTT.

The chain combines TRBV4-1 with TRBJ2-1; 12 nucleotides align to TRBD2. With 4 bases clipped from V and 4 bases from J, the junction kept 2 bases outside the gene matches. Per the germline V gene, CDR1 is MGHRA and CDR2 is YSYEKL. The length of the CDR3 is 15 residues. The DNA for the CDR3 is TGCGCCAGCAGCCCCGGACTAGCGGGATACAATGAGCAGTTCTTC. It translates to CASSPGLAGYNEQFF.

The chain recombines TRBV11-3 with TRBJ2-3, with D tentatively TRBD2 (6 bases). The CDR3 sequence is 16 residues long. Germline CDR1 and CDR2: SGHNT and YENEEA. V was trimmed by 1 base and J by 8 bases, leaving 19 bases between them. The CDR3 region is CASSLVAGTAFVTQYF. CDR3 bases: TGTGCCAGCAGCTTAGTTGCGGGAACCGCCTTTGTTACGCAGTATTTT.

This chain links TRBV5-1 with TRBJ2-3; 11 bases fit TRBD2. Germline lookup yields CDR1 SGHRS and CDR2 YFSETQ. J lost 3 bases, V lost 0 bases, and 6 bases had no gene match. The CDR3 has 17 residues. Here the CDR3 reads CASSLDPSGGLTDTQYF. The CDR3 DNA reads TGCGCCAGCAGCTTGGACCCTAGCGGGGGGTTGACAGATACGCAGTATTTT. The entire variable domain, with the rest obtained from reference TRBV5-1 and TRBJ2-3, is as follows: KAGVTQTPRYLIKTRGQQVTLSCSPISGHRSVSWYQQTPGQGLQFLFEYFSETQRNKGNFPGRFSGRQFSNSRSEMNVSTLELGDSALYLCASSLDPSGGLTDTQYFGPGTRLTVL.

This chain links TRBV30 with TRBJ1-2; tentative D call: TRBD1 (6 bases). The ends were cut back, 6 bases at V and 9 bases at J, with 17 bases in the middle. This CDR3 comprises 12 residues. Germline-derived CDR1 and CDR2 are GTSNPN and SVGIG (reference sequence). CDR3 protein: CACNRDTGSYTF. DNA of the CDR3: TGTGCCTGCAACCGGGACACCGGGAGCTACACCTTC.

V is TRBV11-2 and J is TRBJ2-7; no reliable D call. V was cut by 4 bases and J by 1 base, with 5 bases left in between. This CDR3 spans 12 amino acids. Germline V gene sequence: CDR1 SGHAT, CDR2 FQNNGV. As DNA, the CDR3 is TGTGCCAGCAGCTCGCGATCCTACGAGCAGTACTTC. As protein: CASSSRSYEQYF. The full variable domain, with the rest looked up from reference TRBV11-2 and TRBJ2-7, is EAGVAQSPRYKIIEKRQSVAFWCNPISGHATLYWYQQILGQGPKLLIQFQNNGVVDDSQLPKDRFSAERLKGVDSTLKIQPAKLEDSAVYLCASSSRSYEQYFGPGTRLTVT.

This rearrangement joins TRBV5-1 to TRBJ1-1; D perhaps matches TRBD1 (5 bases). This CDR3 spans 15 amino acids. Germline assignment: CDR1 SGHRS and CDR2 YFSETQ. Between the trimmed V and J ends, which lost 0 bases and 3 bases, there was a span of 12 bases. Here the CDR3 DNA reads TGCGCCAGCAGCTTGGAGGGGTGGAGCGACACTGAAGCTTTCTTT. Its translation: CASSLEGWSDTEAFF.

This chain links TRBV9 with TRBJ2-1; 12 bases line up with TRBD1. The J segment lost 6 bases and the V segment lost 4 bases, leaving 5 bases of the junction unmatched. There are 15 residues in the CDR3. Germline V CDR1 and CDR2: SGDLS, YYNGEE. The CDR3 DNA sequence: TGTGCCAGCAGCCCCGGGACAGGGGGCGGCAATGAGCAGTTCTTC. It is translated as CASSPGTGGGNEQFF.

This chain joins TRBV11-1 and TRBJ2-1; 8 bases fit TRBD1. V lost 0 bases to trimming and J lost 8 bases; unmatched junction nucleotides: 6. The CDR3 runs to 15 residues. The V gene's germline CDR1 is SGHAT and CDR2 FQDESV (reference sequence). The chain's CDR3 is CASSLAPGQAHEQFF. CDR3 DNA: TGTGCCAGCAGCTTAGCCCCGGGACAGGCCCATGAGCAGTTCTTC.

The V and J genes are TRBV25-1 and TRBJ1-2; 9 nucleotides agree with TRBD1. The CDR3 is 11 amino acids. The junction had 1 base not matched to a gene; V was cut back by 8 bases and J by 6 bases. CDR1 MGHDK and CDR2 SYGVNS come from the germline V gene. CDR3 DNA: TGTGCCAGCGGGACAGGGAATGGCTACACCTTC. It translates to CASGTGNGYTF.

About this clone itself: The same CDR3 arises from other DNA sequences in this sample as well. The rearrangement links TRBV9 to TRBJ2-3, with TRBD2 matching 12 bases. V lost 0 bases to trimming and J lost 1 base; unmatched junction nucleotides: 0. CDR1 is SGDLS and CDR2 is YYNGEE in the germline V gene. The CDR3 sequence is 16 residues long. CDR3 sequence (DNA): TGTGCCAGCAGCGTAGGACTAGCGGGGGGCACAGATACGCAGTATTTT. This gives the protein CASSVGLAGGTDTQYF.

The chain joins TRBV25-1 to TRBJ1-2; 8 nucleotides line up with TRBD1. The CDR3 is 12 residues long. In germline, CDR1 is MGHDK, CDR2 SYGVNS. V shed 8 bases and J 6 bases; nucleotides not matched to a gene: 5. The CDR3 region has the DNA TGTGCCAGCGGCGGACAGGGCAATGGCTACACCTTC. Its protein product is CASGGQGNGYTF.

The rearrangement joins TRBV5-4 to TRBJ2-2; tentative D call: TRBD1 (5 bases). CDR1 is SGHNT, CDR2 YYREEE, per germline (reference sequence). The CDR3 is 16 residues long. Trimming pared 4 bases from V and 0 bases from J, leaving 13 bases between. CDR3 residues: CASSQTGRTNTGELFF. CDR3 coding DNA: TGTGCCAGCAGCCAAACAGGACGGACGAACACCGGGGAGCTGTTTTTT.

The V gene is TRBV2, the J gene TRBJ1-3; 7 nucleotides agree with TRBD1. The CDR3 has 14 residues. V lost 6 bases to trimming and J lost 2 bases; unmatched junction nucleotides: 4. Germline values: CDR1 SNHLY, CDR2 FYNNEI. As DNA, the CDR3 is TGTGCCAGCAGCTGGGGGACAGCTGGAAACACCATATATTTT. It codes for CASSWGTAGNTIYF.

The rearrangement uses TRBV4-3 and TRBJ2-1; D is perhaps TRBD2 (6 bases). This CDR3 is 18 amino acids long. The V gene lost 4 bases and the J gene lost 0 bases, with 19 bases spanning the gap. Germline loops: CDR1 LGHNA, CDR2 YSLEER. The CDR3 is CASSRGTYPSSSYNEQFF. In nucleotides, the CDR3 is TGCGCCAGCAGCCGCGGGACGTACCCCTCCAGCTCCTACAATGAGCAGTTCTTC.

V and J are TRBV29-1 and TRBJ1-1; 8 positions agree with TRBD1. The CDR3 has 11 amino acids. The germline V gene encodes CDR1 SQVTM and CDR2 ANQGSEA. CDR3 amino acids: CKCYRGTEAFF. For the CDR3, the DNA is TGCAAGTGCTACAGGGGGACTGAAGCTTTCTTT.